This T cell receptor beta chain was sequenced in a study of T cell responses to AZD1222 COVID-19 vaccine. Comments on this clone: What it recognizes is unknown.

The CDR3 has 15 residues. V was cut by 5 bases and J by 7 bases, with 15 bases left in between. Germline CDR1 is SGHTA and CDR2 is FQGNSA. General observations from the study: Elevations in Spike-specific TCR breadth and depth followed administration of two AZD1222 doses. It should be noted that donors were predominantly white British and more often female, and clonal diversity was possibly underestimated. Spike as a whole was targeted by vaccine-associated CD4 TCRs, dominant at 160-218 and 743-854. Repertoire sampling happened only post peak T cell response.

Clones were read by immunoSEQ multiplex PCR, and TCRdb kept only the in-frame ones, dropping some. The data hold about 150,000 clones, with about nine tenths observed a single time. The receptor comes from an adult who had recovered from COVID-19. The chain joins TRBV7-2 to TRBJ1-6; D is unclear. The input for sequencing was peripheral blood, taken after recovery from COVID-19. The CDR3, as DNA: TGTGCCAGCAGCCTGATAGGAGGTCAGAATTCACCCCTCCACTTT. This codes for CASSLIGGQNSPLHF.